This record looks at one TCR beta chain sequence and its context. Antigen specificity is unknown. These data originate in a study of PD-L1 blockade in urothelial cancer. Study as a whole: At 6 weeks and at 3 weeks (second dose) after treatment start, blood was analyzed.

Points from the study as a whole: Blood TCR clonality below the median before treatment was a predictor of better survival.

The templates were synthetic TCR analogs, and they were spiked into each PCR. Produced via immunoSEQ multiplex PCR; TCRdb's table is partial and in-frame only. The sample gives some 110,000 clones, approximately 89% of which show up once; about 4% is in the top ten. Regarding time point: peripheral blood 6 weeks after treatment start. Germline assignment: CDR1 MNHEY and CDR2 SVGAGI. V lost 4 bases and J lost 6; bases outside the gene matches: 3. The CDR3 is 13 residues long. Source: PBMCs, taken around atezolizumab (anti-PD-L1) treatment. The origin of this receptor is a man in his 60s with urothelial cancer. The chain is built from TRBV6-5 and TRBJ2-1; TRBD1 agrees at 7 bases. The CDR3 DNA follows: TGTGCCAGCAGTTTCGACAGGGTCAATGAGCAGTTCTTC. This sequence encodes CASSFDRVNEQFF.